This TCR beta chain is from a study of shared clonotypes between healthy human individuals. The table lists this clone with a few counts. Using immunoSEQ multiplex PCR, the repertoire was profiled, and TCRdb retains in-frame clones only, with some absent. Here the sample spans 1.5 million to 2.5 million clones, over 85% being singletons. Naive CD8 isolation took CD45RO-negative cells positively selected for CCR7 and excluded terminally differentiated effector memory CD45RA+ cells. The clonotype was recovered from a man younger than 35 in good health. The sequencing sample was made of naive CD8+ T cells sorted from blood.

Written as DNA, the CDR3 is TGTGCCAGCAGTGACTCTCCAGCGGATGAGCAGTTCTTC. Protein sequence: CASSDSPADEQFF. V usage is TRBV6-4 and J usage is TRBJ2-1, with TRBD2 as a possible D gene (5 bases). CDR1 is MRHNA, CDR2 SNTAGT, per germline. This CDR3 comprises 13 residues. V lost 0 bases and J lost 8, with 8 bases in between.